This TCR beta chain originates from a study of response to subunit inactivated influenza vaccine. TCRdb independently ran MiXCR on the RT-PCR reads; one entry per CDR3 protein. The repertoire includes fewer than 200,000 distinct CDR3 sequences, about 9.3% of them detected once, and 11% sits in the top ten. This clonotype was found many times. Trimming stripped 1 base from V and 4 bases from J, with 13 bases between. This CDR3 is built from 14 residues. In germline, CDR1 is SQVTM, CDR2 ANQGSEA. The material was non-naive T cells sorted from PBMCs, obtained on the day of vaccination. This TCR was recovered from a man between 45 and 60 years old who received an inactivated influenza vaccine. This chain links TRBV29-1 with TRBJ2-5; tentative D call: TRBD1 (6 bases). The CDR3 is CSVEGQQGGETQYF. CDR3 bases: TGCAGCGTTGAAGGCCAACAGGGTGGAGAGACCCAGTACTTC.